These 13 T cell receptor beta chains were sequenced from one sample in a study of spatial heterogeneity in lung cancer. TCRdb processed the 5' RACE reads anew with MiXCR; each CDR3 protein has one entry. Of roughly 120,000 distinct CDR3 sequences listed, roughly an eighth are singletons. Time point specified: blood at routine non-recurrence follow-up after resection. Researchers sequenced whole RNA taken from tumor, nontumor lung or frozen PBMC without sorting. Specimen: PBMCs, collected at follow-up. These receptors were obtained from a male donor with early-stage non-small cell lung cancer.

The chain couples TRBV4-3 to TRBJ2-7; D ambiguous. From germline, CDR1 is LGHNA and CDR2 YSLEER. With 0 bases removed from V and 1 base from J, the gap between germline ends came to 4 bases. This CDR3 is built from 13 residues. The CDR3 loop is CASSQDESYEQYF. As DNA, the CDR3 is TGCGCCAGCAGCCAAGATGAGTCCTACGAGCAGTACTTC.

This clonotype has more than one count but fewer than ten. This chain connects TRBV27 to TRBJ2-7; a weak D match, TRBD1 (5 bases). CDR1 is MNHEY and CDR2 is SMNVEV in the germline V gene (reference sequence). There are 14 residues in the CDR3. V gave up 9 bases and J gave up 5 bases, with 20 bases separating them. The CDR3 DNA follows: TGTGCCAGTACCAAGGGGATGGGGTCGAACGAGCAGTACTTC. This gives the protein CASTKGMGSNEQYF.

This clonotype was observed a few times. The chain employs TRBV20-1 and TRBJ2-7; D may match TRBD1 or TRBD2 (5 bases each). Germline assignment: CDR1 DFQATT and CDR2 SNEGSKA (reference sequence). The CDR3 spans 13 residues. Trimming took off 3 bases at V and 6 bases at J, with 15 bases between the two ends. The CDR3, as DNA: TGCAGTGCTAGGGGACCCGTCGCCCCCGAGCAGTACTTC. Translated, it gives CSARGPVAPEQYF.

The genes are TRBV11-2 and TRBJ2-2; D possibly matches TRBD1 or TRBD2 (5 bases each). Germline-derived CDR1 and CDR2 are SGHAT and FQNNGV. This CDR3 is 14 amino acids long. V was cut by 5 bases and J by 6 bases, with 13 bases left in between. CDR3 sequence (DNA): TGTGCCAGCAGCCTACTAGTAGGGGCCGGGGAGCTGTTTTTT. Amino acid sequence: CASSLLVGAGELFF.

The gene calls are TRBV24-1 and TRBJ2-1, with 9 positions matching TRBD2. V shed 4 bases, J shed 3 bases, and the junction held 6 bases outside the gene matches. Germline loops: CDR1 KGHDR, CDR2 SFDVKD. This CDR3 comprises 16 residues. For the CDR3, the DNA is TGTGCCACCAGTGACAGACTAGCGGATAACTACAATGAGCAGTTCTTC. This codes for CATSDRLADNYNEQFF.

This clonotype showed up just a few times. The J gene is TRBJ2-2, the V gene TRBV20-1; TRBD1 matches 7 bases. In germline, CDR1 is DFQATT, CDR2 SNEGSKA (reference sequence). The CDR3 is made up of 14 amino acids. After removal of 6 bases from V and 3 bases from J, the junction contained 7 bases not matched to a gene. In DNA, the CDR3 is TGCAGTGCCCGACGGGACAGCTACACCGGGGAGCTGTTTTTT. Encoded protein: CSARRDSYTGELFF.

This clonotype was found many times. For the CDR3, the DNA is TGCGCCAGCAGCTTGGAAAGGGGGGCCACAGATACGCAGTATTTT. As protein: CASSLERGATDTQYF. V usage is TRBV5-1 and J usage is TRBJ2-3; possibly TRBD1 or TRBD2 for D (6 bases each). Trimming removed 0 bases at V and 2 bases at J, with 10 bases between. This CDR3 has 15 amino acids. Germline CDR1 is SGHRS and CDR2 is YFSETQ. The full variable domain, its missing parts supplied by reference TRBV5-1 and TRBJ2-3, is KAGVTQTPRYLIKTRGQQVTLSCSPISGHRSVSWYQQTPGQGLQFLFEYFSETQRNKGNFPGRFSGRQFSNSRSEMNVSTLELGDSALYLCASSLERGATDTQYFGPGTRLTVL.

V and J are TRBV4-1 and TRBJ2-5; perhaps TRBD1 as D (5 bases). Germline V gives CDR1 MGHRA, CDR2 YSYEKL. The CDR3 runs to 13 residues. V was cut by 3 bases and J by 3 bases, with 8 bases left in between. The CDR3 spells CASSHRAKETQYF. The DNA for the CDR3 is TGCGCCAGCAGCCACAGGGCCAAAGAGACCCAGTACTTC.

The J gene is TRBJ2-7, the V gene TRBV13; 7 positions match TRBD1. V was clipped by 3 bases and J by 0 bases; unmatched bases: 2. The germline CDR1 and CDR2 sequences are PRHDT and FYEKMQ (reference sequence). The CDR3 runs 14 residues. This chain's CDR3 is CASSFWDSSYEQYF. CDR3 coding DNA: TGTGCCAGCAGCTTCTGGGACAGCTCCTACGAGCAGTACTTC. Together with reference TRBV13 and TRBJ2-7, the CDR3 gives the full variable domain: AAGVIQSPRHLIKEKRETATLKCYPIPRHDTVYWYQQGPGQDPQFLISFYEKMQSDKGSIPDRFSAQQFSDYHSELNMSSLELGDSALYFCASSFWDSSYEQYFGPGTRLTVT.

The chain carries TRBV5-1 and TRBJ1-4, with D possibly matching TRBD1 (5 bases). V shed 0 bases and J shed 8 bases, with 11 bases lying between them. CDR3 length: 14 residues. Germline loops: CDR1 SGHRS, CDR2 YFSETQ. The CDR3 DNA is TGCGCCAGCAGCTTGGTCCAGGGACGAGAAAAACTGTTTTTT. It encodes CASSLVQGREKLFF.

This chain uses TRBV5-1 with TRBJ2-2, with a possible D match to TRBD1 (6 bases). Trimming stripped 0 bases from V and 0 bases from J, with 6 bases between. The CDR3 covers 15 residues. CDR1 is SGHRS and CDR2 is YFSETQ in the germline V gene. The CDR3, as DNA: TGCGCCAGCAGCTTGGAGGGGGCGAACACCGGGGAGCTGTTTTTT. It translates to CASSLEGANTGELFF.

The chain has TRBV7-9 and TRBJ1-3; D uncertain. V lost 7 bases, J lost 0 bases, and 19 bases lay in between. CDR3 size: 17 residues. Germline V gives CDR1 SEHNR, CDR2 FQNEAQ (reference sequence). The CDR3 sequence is CASTLRRAGRSGNTIYF. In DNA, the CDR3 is TGTGCCAGCACCCTTAGGCGGGCCGGCCGCTCTGGAAACACCATATATTTT.

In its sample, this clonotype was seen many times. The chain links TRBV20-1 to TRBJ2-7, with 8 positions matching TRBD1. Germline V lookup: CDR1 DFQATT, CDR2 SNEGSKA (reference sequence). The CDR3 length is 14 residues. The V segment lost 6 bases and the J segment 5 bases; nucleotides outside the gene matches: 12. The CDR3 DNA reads TGCAGTGCAGCTGACAGGGGAACTTTGAACGAGCAGTACTTC. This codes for CSAADRGTLNEQYF.